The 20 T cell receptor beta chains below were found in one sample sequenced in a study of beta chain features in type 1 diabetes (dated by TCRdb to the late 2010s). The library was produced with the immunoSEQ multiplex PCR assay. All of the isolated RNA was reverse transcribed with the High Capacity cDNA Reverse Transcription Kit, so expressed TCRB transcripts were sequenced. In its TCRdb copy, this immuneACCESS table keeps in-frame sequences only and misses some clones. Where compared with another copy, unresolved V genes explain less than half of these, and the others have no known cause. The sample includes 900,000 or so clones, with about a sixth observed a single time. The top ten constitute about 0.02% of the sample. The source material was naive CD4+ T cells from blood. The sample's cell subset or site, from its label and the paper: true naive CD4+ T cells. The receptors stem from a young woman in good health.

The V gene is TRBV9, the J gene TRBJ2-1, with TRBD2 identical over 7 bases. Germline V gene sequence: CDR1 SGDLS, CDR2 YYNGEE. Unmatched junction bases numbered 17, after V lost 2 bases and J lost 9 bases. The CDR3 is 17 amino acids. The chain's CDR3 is CASSVSPSGGRGSEQFF. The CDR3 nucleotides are TGTGCCAGCAGCGTCTCCCCGTCCGGCGGGAGAGGGAGTGAGCAGTTCTTC.

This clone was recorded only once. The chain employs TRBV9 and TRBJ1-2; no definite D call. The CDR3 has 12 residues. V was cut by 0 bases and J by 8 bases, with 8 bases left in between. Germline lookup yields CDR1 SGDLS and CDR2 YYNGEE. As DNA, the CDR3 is TGTGCCAGCAGCGTAGGCCTGGGGGGCTACACCTTC. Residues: CASSVGLGGYTF.

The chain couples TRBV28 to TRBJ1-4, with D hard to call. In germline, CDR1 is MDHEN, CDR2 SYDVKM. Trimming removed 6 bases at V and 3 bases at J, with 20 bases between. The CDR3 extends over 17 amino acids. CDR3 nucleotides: TGTGCCAGCAGCATCATCTCATTGGGTGTCGCTAATGAAAAACTGTTTTTT. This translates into CASSIISLGVANEKLFF.

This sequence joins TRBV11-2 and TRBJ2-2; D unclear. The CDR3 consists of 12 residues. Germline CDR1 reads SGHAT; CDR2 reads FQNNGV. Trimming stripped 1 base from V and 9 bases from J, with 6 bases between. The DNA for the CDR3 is TGTGCCAGCAGCTTAGCGGTGTGGGAGCTGTTTTTT. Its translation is CASSLAVWELFF.

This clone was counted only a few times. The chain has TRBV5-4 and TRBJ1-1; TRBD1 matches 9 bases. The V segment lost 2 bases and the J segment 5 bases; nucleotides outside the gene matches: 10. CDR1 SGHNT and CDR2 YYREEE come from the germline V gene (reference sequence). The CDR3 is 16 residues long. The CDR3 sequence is CASSFPTGGDQTEAFF. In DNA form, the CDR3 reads TGTGCCAGCAGCTTCCCGACAGGGGGAGATCAGACTGAAGCTTTCTTT.

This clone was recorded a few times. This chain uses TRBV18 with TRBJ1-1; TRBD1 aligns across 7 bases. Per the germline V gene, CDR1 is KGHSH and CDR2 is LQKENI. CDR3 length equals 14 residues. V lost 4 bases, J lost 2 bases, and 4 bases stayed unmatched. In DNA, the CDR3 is TGTGCCAGCTCACGAGGGGGCTTTAACACTGAAGCTTTCTTT. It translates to CASSRGGFNTEAFF.

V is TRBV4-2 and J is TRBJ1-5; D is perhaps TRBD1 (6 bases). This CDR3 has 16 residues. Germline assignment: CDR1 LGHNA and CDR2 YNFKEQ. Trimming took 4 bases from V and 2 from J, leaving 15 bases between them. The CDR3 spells CASSRATAGGNQPQHF. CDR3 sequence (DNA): TGTGCCAGCAGCCGCGCCACGGCAGGGGGCAATCAGCCCCAGCATTTT.

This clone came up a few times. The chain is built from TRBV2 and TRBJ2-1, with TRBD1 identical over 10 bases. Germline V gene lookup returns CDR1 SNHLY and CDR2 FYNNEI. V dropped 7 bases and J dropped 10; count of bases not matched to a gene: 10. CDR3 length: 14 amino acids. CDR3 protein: CASMRQGASLEQFF. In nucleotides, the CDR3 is TGTGCCAGCATGCGACAGGGGGCCAGTCTCGAGCAGTTCTTC.

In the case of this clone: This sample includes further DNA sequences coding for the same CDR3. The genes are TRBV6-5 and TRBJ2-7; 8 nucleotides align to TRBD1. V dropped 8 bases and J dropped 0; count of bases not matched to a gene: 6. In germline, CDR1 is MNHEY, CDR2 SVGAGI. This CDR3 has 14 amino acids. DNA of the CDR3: TGTGCCAGCTCCAGAGGGACAGGCTCCTACGAGCAGTACTTC. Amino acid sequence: CASSRGTGSYEQYF.

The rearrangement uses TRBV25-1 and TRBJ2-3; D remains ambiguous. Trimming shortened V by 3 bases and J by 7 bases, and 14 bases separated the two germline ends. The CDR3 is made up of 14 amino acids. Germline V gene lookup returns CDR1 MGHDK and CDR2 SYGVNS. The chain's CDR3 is CASSEPSGPHTQYF. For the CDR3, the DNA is TGTGCCAGCAGTGAGCCGTCAGGTCCGCATACGCAGTATTTT.

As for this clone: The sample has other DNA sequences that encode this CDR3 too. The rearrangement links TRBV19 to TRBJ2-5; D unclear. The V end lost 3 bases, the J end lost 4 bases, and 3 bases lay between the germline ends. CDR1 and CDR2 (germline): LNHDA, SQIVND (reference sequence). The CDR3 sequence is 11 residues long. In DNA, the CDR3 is TGTGCCAGTAGTATGGGAGAGACCCAGTACTTC. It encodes CASSMGETQYF.

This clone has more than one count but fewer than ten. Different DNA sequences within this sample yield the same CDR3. The CDR3 is CSVDEGADTQYF. As DNA, the CDR3 is TGCAGCGTTGATGAGGGCGCAGATACGCAGTATTTT. J is TRBJ2-3 and V is TRBV29-1, with D tentatively TRBD2 (5 bases). This CDR3 has 12 residues. Germline CDR1 is SQVTM and CDR2 is ANQGSEA. The V and J ends lost 3 bases and 4 bases respectively, with 8 bases between them.

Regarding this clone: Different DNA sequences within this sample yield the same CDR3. CDR3 sequence: CSAIYGDTQYF. In DNA, the CDR3 is TGCAGTGCTATTTATGGAGATACGCAGTATTTT. V usage is TRBV20-1 and J usage is TRBJ2-3; D call uncertain. Germline assignment: CDR1 DFQATT and CDR2 SNEGSKA (reference sequence). V lost 4 bases, J lost 5 bases, and 7 bases lay in between. This CDR3 has 11 residues.

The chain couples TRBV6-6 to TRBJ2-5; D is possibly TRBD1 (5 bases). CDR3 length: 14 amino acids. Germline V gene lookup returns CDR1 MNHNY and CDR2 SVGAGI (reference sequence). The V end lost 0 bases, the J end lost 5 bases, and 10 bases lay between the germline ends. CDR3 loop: CASSYSAGSETQYF. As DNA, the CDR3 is TGTGCCAGCAGTTACTCGGCAGGGTCGGAGACCCAGTACTTC.

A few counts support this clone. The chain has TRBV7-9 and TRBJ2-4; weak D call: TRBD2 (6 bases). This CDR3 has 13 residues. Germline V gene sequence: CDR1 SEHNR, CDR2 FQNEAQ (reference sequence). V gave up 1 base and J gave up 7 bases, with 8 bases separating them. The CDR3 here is CASSLGLDNIQYF. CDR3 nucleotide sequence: TGTGCCAGCAGCTTAGGACTAGACAACATTCAGTACTTC.

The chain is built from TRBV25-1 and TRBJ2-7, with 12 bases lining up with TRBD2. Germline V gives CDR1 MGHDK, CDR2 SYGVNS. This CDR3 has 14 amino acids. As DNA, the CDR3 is TGTGGACTAGCGGGAGTCCCAAGCTCCTACGAGCAGTACTTC. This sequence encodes CGLAGVPSSYEQYF.

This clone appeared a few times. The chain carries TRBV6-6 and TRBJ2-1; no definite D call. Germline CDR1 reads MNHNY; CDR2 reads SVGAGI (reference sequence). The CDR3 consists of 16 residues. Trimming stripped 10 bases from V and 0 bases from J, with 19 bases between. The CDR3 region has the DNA TGTGCCACCCTCATGAAGCTCAGCAGCTCCTACAATGAGCAGTTCTTC. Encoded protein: CATLMKLSSSYNEQFF.

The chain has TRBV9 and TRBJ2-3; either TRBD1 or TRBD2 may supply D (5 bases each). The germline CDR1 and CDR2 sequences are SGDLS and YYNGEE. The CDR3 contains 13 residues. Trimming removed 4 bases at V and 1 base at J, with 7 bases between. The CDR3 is CASSRDRTDTQYF. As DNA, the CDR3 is TGTGCCAGCAGCAGGGACCGCACAGATACGCAGTATTTT.

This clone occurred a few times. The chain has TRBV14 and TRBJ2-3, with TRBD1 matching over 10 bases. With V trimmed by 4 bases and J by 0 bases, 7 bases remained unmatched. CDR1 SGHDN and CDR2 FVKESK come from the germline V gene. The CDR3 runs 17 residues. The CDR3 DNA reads TGTGCCAGCAGCCCTTTACCGGGACAGGGGAGCACAGATACGCAGTATTTT. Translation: CASSPLPGQGSTDTQYF.

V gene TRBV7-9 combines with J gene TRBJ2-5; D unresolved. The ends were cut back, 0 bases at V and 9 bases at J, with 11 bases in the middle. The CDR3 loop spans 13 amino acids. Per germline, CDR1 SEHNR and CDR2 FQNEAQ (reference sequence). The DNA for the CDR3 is TGTGCCAGCAGCTTAGCAGGCATCACGGCCCAGTACTTC. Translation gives CASSLAGITAQYF.